These T cell receptor beta chains were read from a single sample in a study of blood T cell repertoires in COVID-19. Sequencing was performed with immunoSEQ multiplex PCR; in TCRdb, only in-frame clones are kept and a portion is missing. The sample gives about 170,000 clones, 80% to 85% of which show up once; about 2.7% is in the top ten. Sample: peripheral blood. Source of these receptors: a human donor with acute or convalescent COVID-19. The donor label of this sample is uncertain. Each CDR3 is given with its conserved first and last residue. The order of the fields is V gene, D gene, J gene, clone size, CDR3 protein. A D gene is named only where the DNA matches it firmly. Clone size is not always given. Where it is, it says once, few, many or a class for expanded clones.

>TRBV9|TRBD2|TRBJ2-5|-
CASSVGAGEETQYF
>TRBV5-1|TRBD1|TRBJ2-1|-
CASSPNPAVTGGDEQFF
>TRBV19|TRBD2|TRBJ2-3|-
CASSREGREGDTQYF
>TRBV7-8|TRBD2|TRBJ2-5|-
CASSLRGRVAGGETQYF
>TRBV21-1|-|TRBJ1-1|-
CASSTSPTDMNTEAFF
>TRBV6-5|TRBD1|TRBJ1-2|-
CASSYGGQDAYYGYTF
>TRBV9|TRBD2|TRBJ2-1|-
CASSLTPQAGGLRSGNEQFF
>TRBV6-5|TRBD1|TRBJ1-6|few
CASSPTGQGGAPLHF
>TRBV5-6|-|TRBJ1-2|-
CASTRVGADYGYTF
>TRBV15|-|TRBJ1-2|-
CATSRDEVGYTF
>TRBV5-1|TRBD1|TRBJ1-2|-
CASSGQAGYGYTF
>TRBV6-6|-|TRBJ1-5|-
CASSPPGTKYQPQHF
>TRBV3-1/TRBV3-2|TRBD1|TRBJ1-1|-
CASSQGRGTEAFF
>TRBV19|-|TRBJ1-1|-
CASSIEEGGTEAFF
>TRBV4-2|TRBD2|TRBJ2-5|-
CASSQEGVRLAGYQETQYF
>TRBV6-1|-|TRBJ1-4|-
CASSDTGTNEKLFF
>TRBV2|-|TRBJ1-3|-
CASSEIRGTSGNTIYF
>TRBV9|TRBD2|TRBJ2-7|-
CASSVSSTSAGYEQYF
>TRBV5-6|-|TRBJ1-4|-
CASSRRTVHEKLFF
>TRBV6-1|-|TRBJ2-1|once
CASSEGPGPRNLFF
>TRBV9|TRBD2|TRBJ2-7|-
CASSVSGGQWEQYF
>TRBV3-1/TRBV3-2|TRBD2|TRBJ2-5|-
CASSPSGSQETQYF
>TRBV13|TRBD1|TRBJ1-2|-
CASSLRQGAYGYTF
>TRBV19|-|TRBJ1-5|-
CASSLSEGFSNQPQHF
>TRBV19|TRBD1|TRBJ1-1|-
CASSMQRAAGQTEAFF
>TRBV19|-|TRBJ2-2|-
CASVASRNTGELFF
>TRBV15|TRBD1|TRBJ2-1|-
CATRSNLGAGGDEQFF
>TRBV28|-|TRBJ2-7|-
CASSSPGSLIDEQYF
>TRBV6-5|TRBD1|TRBJ2-7|-
CASSRTGADKYF
>TRBV29-1|TRBD1|TRBJ2-5|-
CSVGGDRGPMETQYF
>TRBV11-2|-|TRBJ2-2|-
CASSLFELPNTGELFF
>TRBV30|TRBD1|TRBJ1-1|-
CAWRTGDTEAFF
>TRBV28|-|TRBJ1-5|-
CASRSNQPQHF
>TRBV6-1|-|TRBJ1-5|-
CASSEAGGGQPQHF
>TRBV29-1|TRBD1|TRBJ2-5|few
CSVRQGDWETQYF
>TRBV11-2|TRBD2|TRBJ2-1|-
CASSLGAGGVDEQFF
>TRBV3-1/TRBV3-2|TRBD1|TRBJ2-3|-
CASSQAGQGKSTDTQYF
>TRBV19|TRBD1|TRBJ1-6|few
CASSPGQAYESPLHF
>TRBV5-1|-|TRBJ2-3|-
CASSSPGVDTQYF
>TRBV27|TRBD2|TRBJ2-7|-
CASSLRGGSYEQYF
>TRBV9|TRBD1|TRBJ1-2|-
CASSAKQGAAYGYTF
>TRBV4-1|-|TRBJ2-7|-
CASSSLRSYPYEQYF
>TRBV5-1|-|TRBJ1-4|-
CASSLAGSNEKLFF
>TRBV2|TRBD1|TRBJ1-5|-
CASSEAYRGLGQPQHF
>TRBV19|TRBD1|TRBJ1-4|-
CASSRQGARTNEKLFF
>TRBV9|TRBD1|TRBJ1-2|few
CASSVQSAGQGVTLGYGYTF
>TRBV2|TRBD2|TRBJ2-1|-
CASRRLAEGEQFF
>TRBV19|-|TRBJ1-4|-
CASRGGNEKLFF
>TRBV6-2/TRBV6-3|-|TRBJ1-1|-
CASSEGHSNTEAFF
>TRBV21-1|-|TRBJ2-1|-
CASSNRQGSSYNEQFF
>TRBV29-1|TRBD2|TRBJ2-3|-
CSACLAPGGSTDTQYF
>TRBV7-3|-|TRBJ2-3|once
CASSLSGGWGGTDTQYF
>TRBV28|TRBD1|TRBJ1-2|-
CASSFRTGVGGYTF
>TRBV4-1|-|TRBJ2-5|-
CASSQEPGAPGETQYF
>TRBV3-1/TRBV3-2|TRBD2|TRBJ2-3|few
CASSQEREGMYF
>TRBV6-5|-|TRBJ1-2|-
CASSYLRGARDGYTF
>TRBV5-8|TRBD2|TRBJ2-5|-
CASSPGTRGKIGETQYF